The 32 T cell receptor beta chains below were found in one sample sequenced in a study of T cell repertoires in cytomegalovirus infection (dated 2019 in TCRdb). Sequencing was carried out with an Illumina HiSeq 1500. TCRdb cleaned the public reads at Q25 with fastp, built clones with MiXCR and kept in-frame beta chains. Each record represents a unique CDR3 protein, reported with the most common genes and DNA among its rows. Present in this sample are about 300,000 distinct CDR3 sequences, roughly a tenth of which were seen just once. The ten largest clones capture approximately 2.4% of the sample. Sequences were obtained from PBMCs. Source of these receptors: a human donor in good health (CMV status not recorded). Some clones in this sample may be carry-over from other donors' samples.

Regarding this clonotype: A much larger clone lies a single base off, so this may be a read error. V and J are TRBV14 and TRBJ1-2, with TRBD1 matching over 8 bases. CDR3 length: 15 amino acids. The germline V gene encodes CDR1 SGHDN and CDR2 FVKESK. The CDR3 DNA follows: TGTACCAGCAGCCCCCTAACAGGGGGAATGGGAGGCTACACCTTC. It is translated as CTSSPLTGGMGGYTF.

This clonotype turned up a few times. The rearrangement joins TRBV20-1 to TRBJ1-6; 9 nucleotides align to TRBD1. V was clipped by 2 bases and J by 7 bases; unmatched bases: 3. Germline CDR1 and CDR2: DFQATT and SNEGSKA (reference sequence). The CDR3 has 14 amino acids. The CDR3 DNA is TGCAGTGCTAGAATACAGGGGGCGAATTCACCCCTCCACTTT. This gives the protein CSARIQGANSPLHF.

This clonotype has ten or more counts. The chain joins TRBV5-1 to TRBJ1-5, with D hard to call. The V end lost 1 base, the J end lost 7 bases, and 9 bases lay between the germline ends. The CDR3 runs to 13 residues. Germline V CDR1 and CDR2: SGHRS, YFSETQ. The CDR3 region is CASSLNNNQPQHF. Written as DNA, the CDR3 is TGCGCCAGCAGCTTGAACAATAACCAGCCCCAGCATTTT.

V usage is TRBV20-1 and J usage is TRBJ2-3; TRBD2 matches at 8 bases. The germline V gene encodes CDR1 DFQATT and CDR2 SNEGSKA (reference sequence). Trimming took 3 bases from V and 4 from J; bases not matched to a gene: 6. This CDR3 has 14 amino acids. The CDR3 nucleotides read TGCAGTGCTAGGTTAGCGGGGCTCCCAGATACGCAGTATTTT. Residues: CSARLAGLPDTQYF.

Notes on this clonotype: Relative to the germline gene, one junction end is altered; a read error may explain this. The rearrangement uses TRBV7-6 and TRBJ2-1; 11 bases are shared with TRBD2. The CDR3 length is 15 residues. The germline gives CDR1 SGHVS, CDR2 FNYEAQ. The CDR3 DNA sequence: TGTGCCAACAGCTCGGGACTAGCGGATTACAATGAGCAGTTCTTC. Translation gives CANSSGLADYNEQFF.

Many counts were recorded for this clonotype. The rearrangement links TRBV19 to TRBJ2-1; 13 positions agree with TRBD2. This CDR3 contains 14 residues. Germline V gene sequence: CDR1 LNHDA, CDR2 SQIVND (reference sequence). Losses at the gene ends were 4 bases for V and 7 bases for J; bases not matched to a gene: 1. Here the CDR3 DNA reads TGTGCCAGTAGTACGGGACTAGCGGGGAATGAGCAGTTCTTC. Translation: CASSTGLAGNEQFF.

Only a few counts were recorded for this clonotype. The rearrangement uses TRBV10-3 and TRBJ1-1; D is ambiguous. CDR3 length equals 11 residues. Germline CDR1 and CDR2: ENHRY and SYGVKD. V shed 7 bases and J shed 2 bases, with 5 bases lying between them. CDR3 sequence (DNA): TGTGCCATCAAAAGTAACACTGAAGCTTTCTTT. Translation: CAIKSNTEAFF.

In this sample, this clonotype turned up many times. The chain joins TRBV2 to TRBJ1-2; perhaps TRBD1 as D (6 bases). Germline CDR1 is SNHLY and CDR2 is FYNNEI. Trimming removed 6 bases from V and 5 bases from J, with 10 bases in between. The CDR3 contains 12 residues. The CDR3 DNA reads as TGTGCCAGCAGGGGACAACAGTATGGCTACACCTTC. Translating it yields CASRGQQYGYTF.

Ten or more counts support this clonotype. In DNA, the CDR3 is TGCGCCAGCAGCACCGCCTACGAGCAGTACGTC. Translating it yields CASSTAYEQYV. This chain connects TRBV5-1 to TRBJ2-7, with D unclear. This CDR3 comprises 11 residues. Per germline, CDR1 SGHRS and CDR2 YFSETQ. The V end was cut by 4 bases, the J end by 2 bases, with 4 bases between.

In its sample, this clonotype was seen many times. CDR3 residues: CASSLNPGTATGELFF. CDR3 bases: TGTGCCAGCAGTTTGAACCCCGGGACGGCCACCGGGGAGCTGTTTTTT. V gene TRBV28 combines with J gene TRBJ2-2; D might be TRBD1 or TRBD2, each matching 5 bases. Trimming removed 3 bases at V and 4 bases at J, with 15 bases between. The V gene's germline CDR1 is MDHEN and CDR2 SYDVKM. The length of the CDR3 is 16 residues.

This clonotype was seen many times. The rearrangement links TRBV18 to TRBJ1-4; no clear D. Germline V gives CDR1 KGHSH, CDR2 LQKENI. The ends were cut back, 3 bases at V and 0 bases at J, with 11 bases in the middle. The CDR3 has 16 residues. The CDR3 here is CASSPAWTATNEKLFF. The CDR3 bases are TGTGCCAGCTCACCCGCCTGGACGGCAACTAATGAAAAACTGTTTTTT.

This sequence joins TRBV14 and TRBJ2-2; 7 bases fit TRBD1. The germline V gene has CDR1 SGHDN and CDR2 FVKESK. The CDR3 consists of 13 residues. V lost 3 bases, J lost 6 bases, and 1 base stayed unmatched. The CDR3 loop reads CASSHTGAGELFF. The CDR3 DNA follows: TGTGCCAGCAGCCACACAGGGGCCGGGGAGCTGTTTTTT.

This clonotype has a count of ten or more. The chain is built from TRBV5-1 and TRBJ2-4; D is uncertain. The length of the CDR3 is 14 residues. Looked up from germline, CDR1 is SGHRS and CDR2 is YFSETQ. The V and J ends lost 0 bases and 5 bases respectively, with 9 bases between them. This chain's CDR3 is CASSLGRAENIQYF. The CDR3 nucleotides are TGCGCCAGCAGCTTGGGACGGGCTGAAAACATTCAGTACTTC.

This clonotype was counted many times. The chain joins TRBV6-1 to TRBJ1-4; D is perhaps TRBD1 (6 bases). The germline gives CDR1 MNHNS, CDR2 SASEGT. This CDR3 contains 16 residues. The V end lost 6 bases, the J end lost 12 bases, and 26 bases lay between the germline ends. In DNA, the CDR3 is TGTGCCAGCAGGGGGTCGAAGACAGGATTACGTGGAGAACTGTTTTTT. Translated, it gives CASRGSKTGLRGELFF.

This clonotype was detected ten times or more. The rearrangement uses TRBV6-5 and TRBJ2-1; D possibly matches TRBD1 or TRBD2 (5 bases each). Per germline, CDR1 MNHEY and CDR2 SVGAGI. The CDR3 is 15 residues long. Trimming took off 2 bases at V and 5 bases at J, with 13 bases between the two ends. The CDR3 DNA reads as TGTGCCAGCAGTTACGAAACGGGGCCGGACAATGAGCAGTTCTTC. Encoded protein: CASSYETGPDNEQFF.

This clonotype was counted a few times. The rearrangement uses TRBV12-3 or TRBV12-4 and TRBJ1-1; perhaps TRBD1 as D (5 bases). V shed 6 bases and J shed 1 base, with 12 bases lying between them. The CDR3 is 14 amino acids. The CDR3 spells CASRDPGRNTEAFF. The DNA of the CDR3 is TGTGCCAGCAGGGACCCGGGACGGAACACTGAAGCTTTCTTT.

The gene calls are TRBV29-1 and TRBJ2-5, with 12 bases fitting TRBD2. J lost 5 bases, V lost 6 bases, and 7 bases had no gene match. The V gene's germline CDR1 is SQVTM and CDR2 ANQGSEA. The CDR3 has 14 amino acids. DNA of the CDR3: TGCAGCGTGCTAGCGGGGGGGATACGGGAGACCCAGTACTTC. It encodes CSVLAGGIRETQYF.

The CDR3 nucleotides read TGTGCCAGCAGCGGGACTAGCGGGACAGATACGCAGTATTTT. This encodes CASSGTSGTDTQYF. This chain connects TRBV7-9 to TRBJ2-3, with TRBD2 matching 12 bases. The CDR3 has 14 residues. The trim removed 5 bases at V and 3 bases at J, leaving 0 bases unmatched. CDR1 SEHNR and CDR2 FQNEAQ come from the germline V gene (reference sequence). The full variable domain, in which reference TRBV7-9 and TRBJ2-3 provide the parts outside the CDR3, is DTGVSQNPRHKITKRGQNVTFRCDPISEHNRLYWYRQTLGQGPEFLTYFQNEAQLEKSRLLSDRFSAERPKGSFSTLEIQRTEQGDSAMYLCASSGTSGTDTQYFGPGTRLTVL.

The chain couples TRBV29-1 to TRBJ2-1, with D perhaps assigned TRBD1 or TRBD2 (6 bases each). V dropped 7 bases and J dropped 7 bases, with 14 bases sitting between them. The germline V gene encodes CDR1 SQVTM and CDR2 ANQGSEA. The CDR3 length is 12 residues. The CDR3, as DNA: TGCAGCGCAAGAGAAGGGGGGAATGAGCAGTTCTTC. Translating gives CSAREGGNEQFF.

J is TRBJ2-3 and V is TRBV7-9, with 7 bases that match TRBD2. The CDR3 spans 17 residues. V shed 6 bases, J shed 2 bases, and the junction held 14 bases outside the gene matches. CDR1 and CDR2 (germline): SEHNR, FQNEAQ (reference sequence). CDR3 DNA: TGTGCCAGCAGACCCCCGGGACTATACCATTCCACAGATACGCAGTATTTT. Encoded protein: CASRPPGLYHSTDTQYF.

This clonotype has more than one count but fewer than ten. J is TRBJ2-6 and V is TRBV28, with D perhaps matching TRBD1 or TRBD2 (5 bases each). The CDR3 is made up of 17 amino acids. CDR1 and CDR2 (germline): MDHEN, SYDVKM. Trimming pared 5 bases from V and 0 bases from J, leaving 14 bases between. The CDR3 loop is CASSMGPELSGANVLTF. Here the CDR3 DNA reads TGTGCCAGCAGTATGGGACCTGAACTCTCTGGGGCCAACGTCCTGACTTTC.

In its sample, this clonotype was seen many times. V usage is TRBV4-3 and J usage is TRBJ2-3; a possible D gene is TRBD1 (5 bases). The CDR3 contains 16 residues. The germline V gene encodes CDR1 LGHNA and CDR2 YSLEER. Trimming took 0 bases from V and 3 from J, leaving 13 bases between them. CDR3 amino acids: CASSQDLGQLTDTQYF. The CDR3 DNA reads TGCGCCAGCAGCCAAGATTTAGGACAACTAACAGATACGCAGTATTTT.

This clonotype was found many times. The V call is TRBV7-3, the J call TRBJ2-5, with D possibly being TRBD2 (7 bases). Germline CDR1 reads SGHTA; CDR2 reads FQGTGA. Trimming left V 7 bases short and J 9 bases short, with 30 bases between. The CDR3 is made up of 17 amino acids. The CDR3 sequence is CASTPGGQRTKSSAQYF. The CDR3 coding sequence is TGTGCCAGCACCCCGGGGGGCCAGAGGACCAAGTCTTCGGCCCAGTACTTC.

This clonotype has at least ten counts. The gene calls are TRBV20-1 and TRBJ2-6; D unclear. The length of the CDR3 is 14 residues. V lost 6 bases and J 0 bases, leaving 9 bases between the germline ends. CDR1 and CDR2 (germline): DFQATT, SNEGSKA (reference sequence). The CDR3 nucleotides are TGCAGTGCCCCCGGGTTCTCTGGGGCCAACGTCCTGACTTTC. Its translation: CSAPGFSGANVLTF.

This clonotype was seen many times. The gene calls are TRBV7-2 and TRBJ2-2; D remains unclear. The length of the CDR3 is 14 residues. The germline gives CDR1 SGHTA, CDR2 FQGNSA. V lost 4 bases and J lost 5, with 11 bases in between. For the CDR3, the DNA is TGTGCCAGCAGCTCTTGGGGAACGACCGGGGAGCTGTTTTTT. Protein sequence: CASSSWGTTGELFF.

This clonotype was seen only a few times. The rearrangement uses TRBV29-1 and TRBJ2-3; D is possibly TRBD2 (5 bases). CDR1 is SQVTM, CDR2 ANQGSEA, per germline. There are 13 residues in the CDR3. V gave up 6 bases and J gave up 1 base, with 11 bases separating them. The CDR3: CSVSTRGTDTQYF. The CDR3 nucleotides are TGCAGCGTGAGCACGAGGGGCACAGATACGCAGTATTTT.

Many counts were recorded for this clonotype. The genes are TRBV24-1 and TRBJ2-3; tentative D call: TRBD1 (5 bases). The V end was cut by 1 base, the J end by 2 bases, with 9 bases between. CDR3 length: 15 amino acids. CDR1 and CDR2 from the germline V gene are KGHDR and SFDVKD. In DNA form, the CDR3 reads TGTGCCACCAGTGATTTTCGGACAAACACAGATACGCAGTATTTT. It codes for CATSDFRTNTDTQYF.

This clonotype has a handful of counts. The genes are TRBV20-1 and TRBJ2-5; D remains unclear. The CDR3 spans 13 residues. From germline, CDR1 is DFQATT and CDR2 SNEGSKA (reference sequence). Trimming removed 6 bases from V and 0 bases from J, with 11 bases in between. The DNA of the CDR3 is TGCAGTGCCTACTTGGGGTACCAAGAGACCCAGTACTTC. Its protein is CSAYLGYQETQYF.

CDR3 loop: CSAGSFRDRATEKLFF. DNA for the CDR3: TGCAGTGCTGGTTCCTTCCGGGACAGGGCTACTGAAAAACTGTTTTTT. The chain uses TRBV20-1 and TRBJ1-4; TRBD1 matches 9 bases. J was trimmed by 7 bases and V by 5 bases; bases with no gene match: 14. CDR1 DFQATT and CDR2 SNEGSKA come from the germline V gene (reference sequence). The length of the CDR3 is 16 residues.

This clonotype has a count of ten or more. V usage is TRBV20-1 and J usage is TRBJ2-3; TRBD1 matches at 9 bases. This CDR3 region has 14 residues. Germline CDR1 reads DFQATT; CDR2 reads SNEGSKA (reference sequence). V dropped 8 bases and J dropped 3; count of bases not matched to a gene: 9. CDR3 protein: CSPQQGAQTDTQYF. CDR3 in DNA: TGCAGTCCACAACAGGGGGCCCAAACAGATACGCAGTATTTT.

A note on this clonotype: Just one base apart from a much larger clone, this may be a read error. The chain joins TRBV29-1 to TRBJ1-1, with TRBD1 matching 9 bases. The CDR3 has 17 residues. Germline V gene sequence: CDR1 SQVTM, CDR2 ANQGSEA. In nucleotides, the CDR3 is TGCAGCGCTCCGACAGGGGGGAATTCCAACATGAACACTGGAGCTTTCTTT. Its translation is CSAPTGGNSNMNTGAFF.

A few counts support this clonotype. V gene TRBV4-3 combines with J gene TRBJ2-3; TRBD1 aligns across 9 bases. Germline CDR1 reads LGHNA; CDR2 reads YSLEER. This CDR3 is 15 amino acids long. The J segment lost 2 bases and the V segment lost 3 bases, leaving 3 bases of the junction unmatched. The CDR3 sequence: CASSHGQGNTDTQYF. The CDR3 DNA reads TGCGCCAGCAGCCACGGACAGGGGAACACAGATACGCAGTATTTT.